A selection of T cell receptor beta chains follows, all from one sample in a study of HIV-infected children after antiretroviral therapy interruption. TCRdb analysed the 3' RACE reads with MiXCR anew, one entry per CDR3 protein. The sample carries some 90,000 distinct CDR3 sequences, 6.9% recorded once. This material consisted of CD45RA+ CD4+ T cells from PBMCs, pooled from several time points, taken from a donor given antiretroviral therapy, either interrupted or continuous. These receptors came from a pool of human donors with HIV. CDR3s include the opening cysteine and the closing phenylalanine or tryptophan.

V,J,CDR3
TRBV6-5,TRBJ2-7,CASSGRGAGSSYEQYF
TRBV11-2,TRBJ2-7,CASSHLAGGPREQYF
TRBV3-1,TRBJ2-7,CASSQASGGSREQYF
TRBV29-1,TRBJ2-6,CSVGTLSSGANVLTF
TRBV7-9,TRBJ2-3,CASSLIRTDTQYF
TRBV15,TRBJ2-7,CATSYQTGSYEQYF
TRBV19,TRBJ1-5,CASSIVFKGQPQHF
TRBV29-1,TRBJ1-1,CSVGVTGRSNTEAFF
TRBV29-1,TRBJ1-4,CSVDQGAGEKLFF
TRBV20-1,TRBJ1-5,CSAPGQGNSNQPQHF
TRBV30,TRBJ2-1,CAWSGFRAREQFF
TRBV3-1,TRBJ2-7,CASSQVTGAYEQYF
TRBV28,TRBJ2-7,CASPVPPAGGRNEQYF
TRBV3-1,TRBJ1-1,CASSQGLGWENTEAFF
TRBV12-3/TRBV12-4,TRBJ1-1,CASSLKITGRNTEAFF
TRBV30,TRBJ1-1,CASPKQGNPAEAFF
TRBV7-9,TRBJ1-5,CASSLVWDQPQHF
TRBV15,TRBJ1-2,CATSSHRDNYTF
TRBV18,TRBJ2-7,CASQRQAYEQYF
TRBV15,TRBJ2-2,CATSRDRVTGELFF
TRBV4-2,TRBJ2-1,CASSQDPPGTSGGSYNEQFF
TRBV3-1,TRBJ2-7,CASSQDDMREQYF
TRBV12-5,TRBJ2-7,CASGLVLGTDYEQYF
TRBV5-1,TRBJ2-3,CASSLGMSTDTQYF
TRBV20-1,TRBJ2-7,CSAHQFSSYEQYF
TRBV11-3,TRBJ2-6,CASSPRGTGANVLTF
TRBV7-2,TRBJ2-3,CASSLVLGQRTDTQYF
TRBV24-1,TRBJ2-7,CATLPVWAKPYEQYF
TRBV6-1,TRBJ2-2,CASSAGAGTGPGELFF
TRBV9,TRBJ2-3,CASSSKSSGGYTDTQYF
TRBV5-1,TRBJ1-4,CASSSGGNNEKLFF
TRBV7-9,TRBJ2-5,CASSLATLAGVYQETQYF
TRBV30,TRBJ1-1,CAWSAGGTEAFF
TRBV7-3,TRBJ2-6,CASSSQGALFGANVLTF
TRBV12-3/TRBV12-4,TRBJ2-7,CASRDSLGEQYF
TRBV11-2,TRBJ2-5,CASSFIDRETQYF
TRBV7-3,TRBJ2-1,CASSPDMSSYNEQFF
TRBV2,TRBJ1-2,CASTTGDGYTF
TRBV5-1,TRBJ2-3,CASSPDSTDTQYF
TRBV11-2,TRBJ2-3,CASSDWKRGRGDTQYF
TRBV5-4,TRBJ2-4,CASSRTGKNIQYF
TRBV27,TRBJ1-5,CASSLLGGSPVNQPQHF
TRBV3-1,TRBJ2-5,CASSLGLAGFETQYF
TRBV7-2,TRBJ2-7,CASSLVQGATYEQYF
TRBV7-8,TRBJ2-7,CASSLGSYYEQYF
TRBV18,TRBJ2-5,CASSQPEETQYF